This TCR beta chain comes out of a study of shared clonotypes between healthy human individuals. This clone occurred once. The antigen remains undetermined. The germline V gene encodes CDR1 SNHLY and CDR2 FYNNEI. This CDR3 has 12 residues. V shed 6 bases and J 7 bases; nucleotides not matched to a gene: 1. Study findings and constraints: There were few donors, and this limited the genetic and exposure-history diversity represented.

The protocol was immunoSEQ multiplex PCR, while the TCRdb copy is restricted to in-frame clones and leaves out a portion. The table lists 2 million to 3 million clones, 93% of them singletons. Into CD45RA+ naive and CD45RA-negative memory subsets, the CD4+ cells were split. The TCR originated in a man younger than 35 in good health. Some clones in this sample may be carry-over from other donors' samples. The chain recombines TRBV2 with TRBJ2-1, with TRBD2 matching 9 bases. The sample comprised naive CD4+ T cells from PBMCs. The subset was: CD45RA+ positively selected. The DNA for the CDR3 is TGTGCCAGCAGCCTAGCGGGAAATGAGCAGTTCTTC. Protein sequence: CASSLAGNEQFF. The full variable domain, its missing parts supplied by reference TRBV2 and TRBJ2-1, is EPEVTQTPSHQVTQMGQEVILRCVPISNHLYFYWYRQILGQKVEFLVSFYNNEISEKSEIFDDQFSVERPDGSNFTLKIRSTKLEDSAMYFCASSLAGNEQFFGPGTRLTVL.